This T cell receptor (beta chain) was captured in a study of blood T cell repertoires in COVID-19. Overall study context: Sources were T cells, B-cell-depleted T cells, or PBMCs; the material itself was cDNA or gDNA.

Trimming cost V 5 bases and J 10 bases, with 12 bases left between them. This CDR3 has 12 residues. Germline CDR1 reads SGHAT; CDR2 reads FQNNGV. This clone was picked up one time. Authors' analysis steps: Reference gene primer amplification gave estimated nucleated cell counts. Sequenced by immunoSEQ multiplex PCR; TCRdb stores in-frame clones only, minus some. That table gives V, J and clone size, and the DNA gave D and trimming. The sample contains roughly 140,000 clones, 80% to 85% of which appear only once. Sequencing was performed on peripheral blood. The sequence came from a woman older than 75 with acute or convalescent COVID-19. This chain uses TRBV11-2 with TRBJ1-3; maybe TRBD1 (5 bases). CDR3 sequence reads: CASSTGPSTIYF. The CDR3, as DNA: TGTGCCAGCAGCACAGGACCTTCGACCATATATTTT. The complete variable domain, with remaining parts taken from reference TRBV11-2 and TRBJ1-3, reads EAGVAQSPRYKIIEKRQSVAFWCNPISGHATLYWYQQILGQGPKLLIQFQNNGVVDDSQLPKDRFSAERLKGVDSTLKIQPAKLEDSAVYLCASSTGPSTIYFGEGSWLTVV.